The sequence of this TCR beta chain was determined in a study of identical twins. General study findings and limits: It was out-of-frame TCR alpha sharing in monozygotic twins that models underestimated.

Each CDR3 protein gets one entry after TCRdb re-called the 5' RACE reads with MiXCR. The top ten hold 10% to 15% of the sample, which has roughly 770,000 distinct CDR3 sequences, over 15% seen once. This clonotype was detected only a few times. Its antigen is unknown. Germline values: CDR1 DFQATT, CDR2 SNEGSKA (reference sequence). The length of the CDR3 is 14 residues. V dropped 4 bases and J dropped 4; count of bases not matched to a gene: 8. The same data also went into a second study, on T cells expressing NK-cell markers. That paper states: It was sorted CD3+CD56+NKG2C+, CD3+CD56+NKG2C- and CD3+CD56-NKG2C+ T cells that supplied the TCR beta repertoires.

The sequence was obtained from a woman under 30 in good health. V is TRBV20-1 and J is TRBJ2-3, with 7 bases matching TRBD2. The sequenced sample consisted of PBMCs. The CDR3 coding sequence is TGCAGTGCTACCCAGCGGGGTTCGGCAGATACGCAGTATTTT. It encodes CSATQRGSADTQYF.